These T cell receptor beta chains were read from a single sample in a study of beta chain features in type 1 diabetes. Some clones are missing from TCRdb's copy, which holds only in-frame ones; the method was immunoSEQ multiplex PCR. The sample lists a few hundred thousand clones, 15% occurring once. The sample comprised naive CD4+ T cells from blood. These TCRs come from a young man with type 1 diabetes. Each CDR3 is given with its conserved first and last residue. A D gene is named only where the DNA matches it firmly. Part of the rows lack a size; the others show once, few, many or a class for expanded clones.

J | V | D | size | DNA | CDR3
TRBJ1-5 | TRBV6-6 | NA | few | TGTGCCAGCAGTGCCTTGAGGGCCCAGCATTTT | CASSALRAQHF
TRBJ1-2 | TRBV5-1 | NA | NA | TGCGCCAGCACCCCCGCGGGAGGGAGCTATGGCTACACCTTC | CASTPAGGSYGYTF
TRBJ2-7 | TRBV18 | NA | few | TGTGCCAGCTCGGGAGGTACCTACGAGCAGTACTTC | CASSGGTYEQYF
TRBJ2-5 | TRBV19 | NA | NA | TGTGCCAGCTCAGGGGCGGAGACCCAGTACTTC | CASSGAETQYF
TRBJ1-2 | TRBV5-6 | NA | NA | TGTGCCAGCAGCCGGCAGGGCTATGGCTACACCTTC | CASSRQGYGYTF
TRBJ1-1 | TRBV9 | NA | once | TGTGCCAGCAGTGTAGAGGGGACTGAAGCTTTCTTT | CASSVEGTEAFF
TRBJ2-1 | TRBV29-1 | TRBD2 | few | TGCAGCGTTGAAGTGACTAGCGGGGGGGCGAGGCGTTTCTTC | CSVEVTSGGARRFF
TRBJ2-3 | TRBV29-1 | NA | few | TGCAGCGTTGAATATCAACTAGTGACAGATACGCAGTATTTT | CSVEYQLVTDTQYF
TRBJ2-7 | TRBV5-1 | NA | NA | TGCGCCAGCAGCGGCAACAGGGACTACGAGCAGTACTTC | CASSGNRDYEQYF
TRBJ1-4 | TRBV5-6 | NA | once | TGTGCCAGCAGTTCAGGGTTTCACACTAATGAAAAACTGTTTTTT | CASSSGFHTNEKLFF
TRBJ1-5 | TRBV29-1 | NA | NA | TGCAGCGTTGATGTGGGAGGGGGACAGCCCCAGCATTTT | CSVDVGGGQPQHF
TRBJ2-5 | TRBV5-1 | NA | NA | TGCGCCAGCAGTATGCAAGAGACCCAGTACTTC | CASSMQETQYF
TRBJ2-3 | TRBV4-2 | TRBD2 | few | TGTGCCAGCAGCCAAGATCGCCTAGCGGGAGGAGCAGATACGCAGTATTTT | CASSQDRLAGGADTQYF
TRBJ2-5 | TRBV28 | TRBD1 | few | TGTGCCAGCAGTTTCCCTCGGGACAGGGGGACCGAGACCCAGTACTTC | CASSFPRDRGTETQYF
TRBJ2-7 | TRBV6-5 | TRBD1 | NA | TGTGCCAGCAGTTACTCGACAGGGGGGTTAAGCGAGCAGTACTTC | CASSYSTGGLSEQYF
TRBJ2-1 | TRBV5-6 | NA | NA | TGTGCCAGCAGCTTGGAACTCTCCCCCTACAATGAGCAGTTCTTC | CASSLELSPYNEQFF
TRBJ2-1 | TRBV30 | TRBD1 | NA | TGTGCCTGGGACAGGGCCCCGGGGAATGAGCAGTTCTTC | CAWDRAPGNEQFF
TRBJ2-1 | TRBV7-8 | TRBD1 | few | TGTGCCAGCAGCCCCCGCCAAAACCGGGACAGGCTCGTCCTGGAGCAGTTCTTC | CASSPRQNRDRLVLEQFF
TRBJ1-5 | TRBV30 | NA | few | TGTGCCTGGAGTGTAGGAGGGGTATATGGAAATCAGCCCCAGCATTTT | CAWSVGGVYGNQPQHF
TRBJ1-1 | TRBV29-1 | TRBD1 | NA | TGCAGCGTCGCCGGGACAGAGAACACTGAAGCTTTCTTT | CSVAGTENTEAFF
TRBJ2-7 | TRBV5-1 | NA | few | TGCGCCAGCAGGGGTGCTCAGGGATCGACCTACGAGCAGTACTTC | CASRGAQGSTYEQYF
TRBJ2-7 | TRBV9 | TRBD2 | NA | TGTGCCAGCAGCGTAGCCGGGACTAGCCCCTACGAGCAGTACTTC | CASSVAGTSPYEQYF
TRBJ2-5 | TRBV5-4 | TRBD2 | NA | TGTGCCAGCAGCCCCGGTGGTAGCGGGTTTCAAGAGACCCAGTACTTC | CASSPGGSGFQETQYF
TRBJ2-3 | TRBV5-4 | TRBD2 | NA | TGTGCCAGCAGCCCCAGACTAGCGGGAGTGGGAGATACGCAGTATTTT | CASSPRLAGVGDTQYF
TRBJ1-5 | TRBV23-1 | NA | NA | TGCGCCAGCAGTCAGGCACGGAGTCAATATAGCAATCAGCCCCAGCATTTT | CASSQARSQYSNQPQHF
TRBJ2-5 | TRBV10-3 | TRBD1 | NA | TGTGCCATCAGAGGGGACAGATCTGAAGAGACCCAGTACTTC | CAIRGDRSEETQYF
TRBJ2-5 | TRBV28 | NA | NA | TGTGCCAGCAAGGGGCCCGCGAGGGAGACCCAGTACTTC | CASKGPARETQYF
TRBJ2-1 | TRBV11-2 | TRBD2 | few | TGTGCCAGCAGCTTAGAGTTCCGGCTAGCGGGACACAATGAGCAGTTCTTC | CASSLEFRLAGHNEQFF
TRBJ2-4 | TRBV6-5 | NA | NA | TGTGCCAGCAGTCGACAGACCGGTCGGGAAAACATTCAGTACTTC | CASSRQTGRENIQYF
TRBJ2-5 | TRBV18 | TRBD1 | NA | TGTGCCAGCTCACCCGGACAGGTTGAGACCCAGTACTTC | CASSPGQVETQYF
TRBJ2-7 | TRBV6-1 | NA | few | TGTGCCAGCAGTGAAGTGACAGGTTGGGTTGAGCAGTACTTC | CASSEVTGWVEQYF
TRBJ2-3 | TRBV29-1 | TRBD2 | NA | TGCAGCGTTCGCGGGAGAGGCACAGATACGCAGTATTTT | CSVRGRGTDTQYF
TRBJ2-3 | TRBV27 | TRBD2 | few | TGTGCCAGCAGTCTAAAGACTAGCGGGGGGGCTTATTCCGCGTATTTT | CASSLKTSGGAYSAYF
TRBJ2-5 | TRBV7-9 | NA | few | TGTGCCACCACAGCTCCACCAGGGCCCCAAGAGACCCAGTACTTC | CATTAPPGPQETQYF
TRBJ2-1 | TRBV6-7 | TRBD2 | NA | TGTGCCAGCAGCCCCACTAGCGGGAGCTATTGCAATGAGCAGTTCTTC | CASSPTSGSYCNEQFF
TRBJ2-7 | TRBV6-5 | NA | NA | TGTGCCAGCAGTTACGGGGACAACTCCTACGAGCAGTACTTC | CASSYGDNSYEQYF
TRBJ2-3 | TRBV30 | NA | NA | TGTGCCTGGAGTGCATCCGGGACGCAGTATTTT | CAWSASGTQYF
TRBJ2-2 | TRBV18 | NA | NA | TGTGCCAGCTCACCTTACCAGGGATACACCGGGGAGCTGTTTTTT | CASSPYQGYTGELFF
TRBJ2-1 | TRBV14 | TRBD2 | NA | TGTGCCAGCAGCCCCTTGACTAGCGGGAGAAATGAGCAGTTCTTC | CASSPLTSGRNEQFF
TRBJ1-1 | TRBV30 | NA | NA | TGTGCCTGGAGTCTCGGTATATCCGTGAACACTGAAGCTTTCTTT | CAWSLGISVNTEAFF
TRBJ2-5 | TRBV15 | TRBD2 | few | TGTGCCACCAGCATCGCGCCTAGCGGTATCTCAGAGACCCAGTACTTC | CATSIAPSGISETQYF
TRBJ2-5 | TRBV6-5 | NA | NA | TGTGCCAGCAGTTACGAGAACTTGGGGGCCGGGACCCAGTACTTC | CASSYENLGAGTQYF
TRBJ1-2 | TRBV5-6 | NA | NA | TGTGCCAGCAGCTATCCCCGCGTTAACTATGGCTACACCTTC | CASSYPRVNYGYTF
TRBJ1-2 | TRBV9 | NA | few | TGTGCCAGCAGCGTAGCTACGACTATCCCCTATGGCTACACCTTC | CASSVATTIPYGYTF